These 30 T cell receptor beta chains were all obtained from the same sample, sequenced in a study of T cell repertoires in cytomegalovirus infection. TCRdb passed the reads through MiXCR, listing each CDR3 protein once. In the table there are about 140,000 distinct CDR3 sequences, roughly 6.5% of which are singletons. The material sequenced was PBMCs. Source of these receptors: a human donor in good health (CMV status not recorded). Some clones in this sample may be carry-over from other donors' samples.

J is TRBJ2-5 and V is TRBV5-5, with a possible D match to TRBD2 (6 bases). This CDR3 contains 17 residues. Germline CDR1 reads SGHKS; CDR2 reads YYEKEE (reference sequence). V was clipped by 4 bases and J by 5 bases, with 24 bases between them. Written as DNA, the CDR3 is TGTGCCAGCAGCCTTACCCTGAGACTAGGTATGAAGGAGACCCAGTACTTC. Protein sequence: CASSLTLRLGMKETQYF.

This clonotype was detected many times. The CDR3 DNA is TGTGCCAGCAGCTTCGGACAGGTCCTAAATTCACCCCTCCACTTT. Translation gives CASSFGQVLNSPLHF. The chain couples TRBV7-2 to TRBJ1-6; 7 bases are shared with TRBD1. CDR1 SGHTA and CDR2 FQGNSA come from the germline V gene. This CDR3 is built from 15 residues. The trim removed 3 bases at V and 7 bases at J, leaving 6 bases unmatched.

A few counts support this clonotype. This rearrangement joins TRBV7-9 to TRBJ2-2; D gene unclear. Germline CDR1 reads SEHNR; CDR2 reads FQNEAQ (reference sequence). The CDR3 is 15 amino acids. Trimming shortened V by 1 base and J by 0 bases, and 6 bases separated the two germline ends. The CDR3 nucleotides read TGTGCCAGCAGCTTAGGCGTGGCGAACACCGGGGAGCTGTTTTTT. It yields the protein CASSLGVANTGELFF.

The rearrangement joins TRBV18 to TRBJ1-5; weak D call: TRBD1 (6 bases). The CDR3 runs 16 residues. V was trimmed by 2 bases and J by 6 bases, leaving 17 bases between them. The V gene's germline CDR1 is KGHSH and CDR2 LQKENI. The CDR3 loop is CASSPNGLTGTQPQHF. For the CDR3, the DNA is TGTGCCAGCTCACCAAACGGTCTGACAGGTACTCAGCCCCAGCATTTT.

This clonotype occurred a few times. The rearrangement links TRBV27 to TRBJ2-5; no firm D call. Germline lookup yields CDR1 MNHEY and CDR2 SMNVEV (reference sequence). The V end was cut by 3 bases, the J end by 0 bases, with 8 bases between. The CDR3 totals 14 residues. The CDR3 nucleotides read TGTGCCAGCAGTTTTAATTTAAACCAAGAGACCCAGTACTTC. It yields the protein CASSFNLNQETQYF.

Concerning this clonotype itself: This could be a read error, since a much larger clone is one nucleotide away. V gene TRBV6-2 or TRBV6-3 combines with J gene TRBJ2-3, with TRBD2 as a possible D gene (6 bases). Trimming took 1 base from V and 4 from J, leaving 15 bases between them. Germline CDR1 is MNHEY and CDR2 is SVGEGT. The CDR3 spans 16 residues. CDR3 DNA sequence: TGTGCCAGCAGTTACTTACCGGGACTCTCATCAGATACGCAGTATTTT. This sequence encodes CASSYLPGLSSDTQYF.

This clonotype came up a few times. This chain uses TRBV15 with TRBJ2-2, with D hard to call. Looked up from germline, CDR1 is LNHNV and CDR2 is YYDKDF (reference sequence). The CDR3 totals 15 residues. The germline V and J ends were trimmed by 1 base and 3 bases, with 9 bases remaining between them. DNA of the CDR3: TGTGCCACCAGCAGAGGCAGGTTGGACACCGGGGAGCTGTTTTTT. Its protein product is CATSRGRLDTGELFF.

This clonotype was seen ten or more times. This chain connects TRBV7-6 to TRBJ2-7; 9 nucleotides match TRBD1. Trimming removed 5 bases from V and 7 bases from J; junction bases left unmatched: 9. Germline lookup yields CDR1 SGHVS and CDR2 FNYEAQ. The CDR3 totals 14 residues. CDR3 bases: TGTGCCAGCAGCCCCGGGACAGGGAATCAAGAGCAGTACTTC. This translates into CASSPGTGNQEQYF.

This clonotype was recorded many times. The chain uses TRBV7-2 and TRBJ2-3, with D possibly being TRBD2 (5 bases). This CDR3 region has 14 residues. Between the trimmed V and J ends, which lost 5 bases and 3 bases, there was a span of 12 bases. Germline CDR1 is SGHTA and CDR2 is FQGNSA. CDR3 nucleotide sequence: TGTGCCAGCAGCCCCTCCGCGGGTACAGATACGCAGTATTTT. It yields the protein CASSPSAGTDTQYF.

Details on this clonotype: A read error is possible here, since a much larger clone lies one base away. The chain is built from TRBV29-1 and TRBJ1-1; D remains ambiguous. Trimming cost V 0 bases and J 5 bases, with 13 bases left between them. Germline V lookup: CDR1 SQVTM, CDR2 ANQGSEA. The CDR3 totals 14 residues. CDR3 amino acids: CSVEDYGSETEAFF. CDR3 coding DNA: TGCAGCGTTGAAGATTATGGGAGCGAGACTGAAGCTTTCTTT. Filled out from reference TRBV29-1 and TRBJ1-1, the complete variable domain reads SAVISQKPSRDICQRGTSLTIQCQVDSQVTMMFWYRQQPGQSLTLIATANQGSEATYESGFVIDKFPISRPNLTFSTLTVSNMSPEDSSIYLCSVEDYGSETEAFFGQGTRLTVV.

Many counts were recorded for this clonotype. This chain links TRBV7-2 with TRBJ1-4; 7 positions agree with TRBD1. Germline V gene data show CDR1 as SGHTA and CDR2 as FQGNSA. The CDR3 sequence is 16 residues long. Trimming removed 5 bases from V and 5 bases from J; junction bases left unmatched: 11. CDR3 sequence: CASSARRTGENEKLFF. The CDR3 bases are TGTGCCAGCAGCGCACGTCGGACAGGCGAGAATGAAAAACTGTTTTTT.

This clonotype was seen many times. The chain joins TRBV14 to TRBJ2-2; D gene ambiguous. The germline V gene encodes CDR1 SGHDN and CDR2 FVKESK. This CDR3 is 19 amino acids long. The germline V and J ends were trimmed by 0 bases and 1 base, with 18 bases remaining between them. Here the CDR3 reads CASSQDLPRAMRNTGELFF. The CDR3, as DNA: TGTGCCAGCAGCCAAGATCTGCCCCGCGCGATGAGGAACACCGGGGAGCTGTTTTTT.

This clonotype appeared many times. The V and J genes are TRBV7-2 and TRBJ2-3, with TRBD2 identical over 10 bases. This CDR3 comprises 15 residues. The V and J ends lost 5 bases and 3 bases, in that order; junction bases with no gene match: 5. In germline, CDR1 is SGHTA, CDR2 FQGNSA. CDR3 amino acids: CASSLQAGGTDTQYF. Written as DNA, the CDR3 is TGTGCCAGCAGCCTACAAGCGGGGGGGACAGATACGCAGTATTTT.

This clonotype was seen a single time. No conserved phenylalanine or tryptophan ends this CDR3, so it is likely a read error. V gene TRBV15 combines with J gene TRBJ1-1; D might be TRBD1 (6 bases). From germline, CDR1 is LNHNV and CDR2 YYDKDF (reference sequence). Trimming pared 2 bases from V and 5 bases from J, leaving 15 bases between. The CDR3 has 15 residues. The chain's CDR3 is CATSRKTGRGTEAFL. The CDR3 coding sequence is TGTGCCACCAGCAGAAAGACAGGCCGGGGGACTGAAGCTTTCCTT.

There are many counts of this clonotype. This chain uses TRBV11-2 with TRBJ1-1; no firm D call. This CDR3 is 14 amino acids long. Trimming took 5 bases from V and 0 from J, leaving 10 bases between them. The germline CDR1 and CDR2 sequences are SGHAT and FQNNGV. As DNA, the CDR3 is TGTGCCAGCAGCCTCGCAGCTATGAACACTGAAGCTTTCTTT. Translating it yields CASSLAAMNTEAFF.

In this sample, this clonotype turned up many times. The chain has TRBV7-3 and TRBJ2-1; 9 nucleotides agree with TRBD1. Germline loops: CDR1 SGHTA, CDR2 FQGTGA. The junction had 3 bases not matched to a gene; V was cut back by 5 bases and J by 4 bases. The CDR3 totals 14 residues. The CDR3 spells CASSPGQGYNEQFF. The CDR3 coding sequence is TGTGCCAGCAGCCCGGGACAGGGATACAATGAGCAGTTCTTC.

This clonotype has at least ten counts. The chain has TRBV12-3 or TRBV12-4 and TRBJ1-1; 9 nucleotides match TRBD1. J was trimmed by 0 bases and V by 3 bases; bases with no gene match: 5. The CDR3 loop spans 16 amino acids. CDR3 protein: CASSFSQGAMNTEAFF. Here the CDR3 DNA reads TGTGCCAGCAGTTTTTCACAGGGGGCGATGAACACTGAAGCTTTCTTT.

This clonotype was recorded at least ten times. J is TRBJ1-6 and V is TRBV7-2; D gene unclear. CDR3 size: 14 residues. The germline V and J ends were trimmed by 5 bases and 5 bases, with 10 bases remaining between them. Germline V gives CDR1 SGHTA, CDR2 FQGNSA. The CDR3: CASSPRVDNSPLHF. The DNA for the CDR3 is TGTGCCAGCAGCCCGCGGGTCGATAATTCACCCCTCCACTTT.

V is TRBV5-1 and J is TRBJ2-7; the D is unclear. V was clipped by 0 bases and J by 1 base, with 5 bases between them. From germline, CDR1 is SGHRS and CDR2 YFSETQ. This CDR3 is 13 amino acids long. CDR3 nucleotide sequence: TGCGCCAGCAGCTTGGCTTGGTCCTACGAGCAGTACTTC. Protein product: CASSLAWSYEQYF.

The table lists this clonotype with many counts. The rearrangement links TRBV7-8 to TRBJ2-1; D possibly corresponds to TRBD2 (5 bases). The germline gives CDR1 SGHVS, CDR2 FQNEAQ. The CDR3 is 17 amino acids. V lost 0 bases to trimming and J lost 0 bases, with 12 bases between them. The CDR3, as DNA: TGTGCCAGCAGCTTAGCCCTAGCCATGAGCTCCTACAATGAGCAGTTCTTC. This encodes CASSLALAMSSYNEQFF.

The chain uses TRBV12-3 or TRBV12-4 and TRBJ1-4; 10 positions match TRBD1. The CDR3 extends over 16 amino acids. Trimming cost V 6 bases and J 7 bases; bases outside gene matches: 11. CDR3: CASRETGGAEGEKLFF. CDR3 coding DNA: TGTGCCAGCAGGGAGACAGGGGGCGCTGAGGGTGAAAAACTGTTTTTT.

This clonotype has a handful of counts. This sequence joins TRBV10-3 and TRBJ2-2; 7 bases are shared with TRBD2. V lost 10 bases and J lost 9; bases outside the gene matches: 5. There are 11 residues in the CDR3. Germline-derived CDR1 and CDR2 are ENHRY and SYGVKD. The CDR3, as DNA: TGTGCCACTGCGGGAGTGCGGGAGCTGTTTTTT. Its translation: CATAGVRELFF.

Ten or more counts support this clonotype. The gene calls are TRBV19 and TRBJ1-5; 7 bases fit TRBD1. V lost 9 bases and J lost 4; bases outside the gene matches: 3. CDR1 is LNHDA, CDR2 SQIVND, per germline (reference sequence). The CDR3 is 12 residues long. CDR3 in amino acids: CASGTANQPQHF. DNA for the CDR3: TGTGCCAGCGGGACAGCGAATCAGCCCCAGCATTTT.

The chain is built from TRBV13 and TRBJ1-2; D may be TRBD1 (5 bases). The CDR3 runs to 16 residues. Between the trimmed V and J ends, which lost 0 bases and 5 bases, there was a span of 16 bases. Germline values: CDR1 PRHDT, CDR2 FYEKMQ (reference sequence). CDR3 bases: TGTGCCAGCAGCTTAGGCCGCGGGACGGGACGATATGGCTACACCTTC. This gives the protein CASSLGRGTGRYGYTF.

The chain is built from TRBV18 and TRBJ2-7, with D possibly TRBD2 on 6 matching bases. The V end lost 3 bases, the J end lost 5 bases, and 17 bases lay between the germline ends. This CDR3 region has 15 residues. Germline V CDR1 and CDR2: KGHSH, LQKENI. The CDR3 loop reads CASSPPGGGLDEQYF. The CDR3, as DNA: TGTGCCAGCTCACCCCCCGGCGGAGGGCTCGACGAGCAGTACTTC. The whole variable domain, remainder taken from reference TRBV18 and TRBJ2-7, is NAGVMQNPRHLVRRRGQEARLRCSPMKGHSHVYWYRQLPEEGLKFMVYLQKENIIDESGMPKERFSAEFPKEGPSILRIQQVVRGDSAAYFCASSPPGGGLDEQYFGPGTRLTVT.

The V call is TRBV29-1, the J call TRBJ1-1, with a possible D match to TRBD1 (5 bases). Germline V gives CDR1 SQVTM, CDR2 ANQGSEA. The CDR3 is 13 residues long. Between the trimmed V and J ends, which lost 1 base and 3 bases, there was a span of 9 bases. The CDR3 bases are TGCAGCGTTGAAGGCAGGGAGGACACTGAAGCTTTCTTT. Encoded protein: CSVEGREDTEAFF.

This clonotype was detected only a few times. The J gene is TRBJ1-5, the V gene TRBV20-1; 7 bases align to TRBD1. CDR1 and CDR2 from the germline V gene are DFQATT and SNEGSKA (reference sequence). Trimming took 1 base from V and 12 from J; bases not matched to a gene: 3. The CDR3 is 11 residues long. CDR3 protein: CSARAGQIQHF. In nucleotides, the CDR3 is TGCAGTGCTAGAGCGGGACAGATCCAGCATTTT.

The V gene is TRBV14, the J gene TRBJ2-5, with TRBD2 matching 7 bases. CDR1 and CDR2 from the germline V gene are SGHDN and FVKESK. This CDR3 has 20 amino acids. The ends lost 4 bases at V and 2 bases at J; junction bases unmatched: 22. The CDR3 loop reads CASSPWASGSRVIRQETQYF. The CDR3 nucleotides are TGTGCCAGCAGCCCTTGGGCTAGCGGAAGCAGGGTAATACGGCAAGAGACCCAGTACTTC. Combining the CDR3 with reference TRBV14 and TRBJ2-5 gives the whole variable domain EAGVTQFPSHSVIEKGQTVTLRCDPISGHDNLYWYRRVMGKEIKFLLHFVKESKQDESGMPNNRFLAERTGGTYSTLKVQPAELEDSGVYFCASSPWASGSRVIRQETQYFGPGTRLLVL.

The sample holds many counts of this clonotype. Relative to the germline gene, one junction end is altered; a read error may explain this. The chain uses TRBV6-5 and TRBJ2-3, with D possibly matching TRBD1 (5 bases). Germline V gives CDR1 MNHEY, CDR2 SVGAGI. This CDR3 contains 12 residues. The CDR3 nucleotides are TGTGCCAGCAGTTACTCAGGGGATAGGCAGTATTTT. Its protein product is CASSYSGDRQYF.

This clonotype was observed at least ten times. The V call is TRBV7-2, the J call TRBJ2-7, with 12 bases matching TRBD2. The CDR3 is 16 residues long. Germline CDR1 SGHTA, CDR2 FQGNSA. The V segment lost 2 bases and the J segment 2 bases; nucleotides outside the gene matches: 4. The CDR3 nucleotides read TGTGCCAGCAGCTTATGGAGGACTAGCGGGGCCTACGAGCAGTACTTC. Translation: CASSLWRTSGAYEQYF.